The clone carrying this T cell receptor beta chain was counted between two and nine times. The V gene's germline CDR1 is LNHNV and CDR2 YYDKDF (reference sequence). With V trimmed by 0 bases and J by 7 bases, 9 bases remained unmatched. The CDR3 consists of 15 residues. PCR employed 60 Vbeta and 13 Jbeta primers. The protocol was immunoSEQ multiplex PCR, while the TCRdb copy is restricted to in-frame clones and leaves out a portion. This sample carries roughly 140,000 clones, around 77% of them seen once, and the ten largest clones take 4% to 6%. The sample comes from a study of cytomegalovirus exposure and HLA in healthy donors.

This receptor was obtained from a woman in her forties or fifties in good health and CMV-seronegative. The sample taken for sequencing was PBMCs. The rearrangement links TRBV15 to TRBJ2-7; 7 nucleotides agree with TRBD2. This CDR3 reads CATSREASGPFEQYF. Written as DNA, the CDR3 is TGTGCCACCAGCAGAGAGGCTAGCGGACCCTTTGAGCAGTACTTC.